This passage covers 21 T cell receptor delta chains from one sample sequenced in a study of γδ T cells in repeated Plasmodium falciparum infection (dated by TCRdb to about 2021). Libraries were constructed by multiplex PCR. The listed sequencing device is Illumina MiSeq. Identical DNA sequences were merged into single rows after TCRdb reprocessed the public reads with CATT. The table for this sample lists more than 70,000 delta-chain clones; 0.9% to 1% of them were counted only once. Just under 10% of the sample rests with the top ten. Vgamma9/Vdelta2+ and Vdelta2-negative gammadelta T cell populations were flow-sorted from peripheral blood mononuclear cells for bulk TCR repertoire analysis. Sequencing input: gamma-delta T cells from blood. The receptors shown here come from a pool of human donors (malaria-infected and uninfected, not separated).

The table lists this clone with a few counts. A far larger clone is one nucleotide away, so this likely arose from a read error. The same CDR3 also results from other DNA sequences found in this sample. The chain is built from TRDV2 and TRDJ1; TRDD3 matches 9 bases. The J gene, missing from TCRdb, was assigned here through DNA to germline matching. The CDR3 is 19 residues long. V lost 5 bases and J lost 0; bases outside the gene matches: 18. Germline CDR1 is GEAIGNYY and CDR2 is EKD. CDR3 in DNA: TGTGCCTGTGTTGGATTAGACGGATTACTGGGGGACTACACCGATAAACTCATCTTT. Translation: CACVGLDGLLGDYTDKLIF.

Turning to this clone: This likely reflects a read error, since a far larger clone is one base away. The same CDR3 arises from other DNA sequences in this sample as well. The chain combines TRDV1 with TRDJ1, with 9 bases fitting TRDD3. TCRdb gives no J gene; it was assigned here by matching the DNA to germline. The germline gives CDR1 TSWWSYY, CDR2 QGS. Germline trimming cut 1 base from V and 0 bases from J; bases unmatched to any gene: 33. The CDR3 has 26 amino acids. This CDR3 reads CALGERSKPYLWAVRGDTKYTDKLIF. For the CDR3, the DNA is TGTGCTCTTGGGGAACGTTCCAAGCCTTACCTCTGGGCGGTAAGGGGGGATACCAAATACACCGATAAACTCATCTTT.

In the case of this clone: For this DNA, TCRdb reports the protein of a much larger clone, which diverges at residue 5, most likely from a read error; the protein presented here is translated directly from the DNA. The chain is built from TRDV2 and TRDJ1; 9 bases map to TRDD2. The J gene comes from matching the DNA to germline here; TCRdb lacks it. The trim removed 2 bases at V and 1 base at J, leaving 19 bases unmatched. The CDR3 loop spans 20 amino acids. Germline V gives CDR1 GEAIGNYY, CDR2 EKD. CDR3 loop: CACDRAFLPTGVRGTDKLIF. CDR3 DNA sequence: TGTGCCTGTGACAGGGCCTTCCTACCAACGGGGGTTCGGGGCACCGATAAACTCATCTTT.

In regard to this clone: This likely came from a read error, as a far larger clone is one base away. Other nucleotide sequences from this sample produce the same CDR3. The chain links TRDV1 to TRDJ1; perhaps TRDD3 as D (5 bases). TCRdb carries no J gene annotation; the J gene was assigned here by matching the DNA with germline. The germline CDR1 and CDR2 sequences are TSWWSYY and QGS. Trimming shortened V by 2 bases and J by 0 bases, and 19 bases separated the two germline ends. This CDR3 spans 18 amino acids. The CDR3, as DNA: TGTGCTCTTGGGGAAACGGGGACGGTCGTACAAAACACCGATAAACTCATCTTT. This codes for CALGETGTVVQNTDKLIF.

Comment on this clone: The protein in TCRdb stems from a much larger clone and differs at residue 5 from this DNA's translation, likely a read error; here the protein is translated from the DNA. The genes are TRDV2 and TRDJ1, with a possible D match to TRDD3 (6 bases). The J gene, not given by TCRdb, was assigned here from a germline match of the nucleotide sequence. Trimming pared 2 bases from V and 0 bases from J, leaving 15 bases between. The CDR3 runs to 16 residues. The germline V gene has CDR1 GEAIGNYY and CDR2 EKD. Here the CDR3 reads CACDRVGVLYTDKLIF. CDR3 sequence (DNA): TGTGCCTGTGACAGGGTGGGGGTTCTCTACACCGATAAACTCATCTTT.

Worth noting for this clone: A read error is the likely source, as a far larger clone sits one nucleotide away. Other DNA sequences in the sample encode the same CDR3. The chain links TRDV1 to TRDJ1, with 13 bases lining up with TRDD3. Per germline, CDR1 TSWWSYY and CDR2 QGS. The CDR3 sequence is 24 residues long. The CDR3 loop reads CALGEPRYGLLGDTPILYTDKLIF. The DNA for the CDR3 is TGTGCCCTTGGGGAACCTCGTTATGGGCTACTGGGGGATACGCCAATCCTATACACCGATAAACTCATCTTT.

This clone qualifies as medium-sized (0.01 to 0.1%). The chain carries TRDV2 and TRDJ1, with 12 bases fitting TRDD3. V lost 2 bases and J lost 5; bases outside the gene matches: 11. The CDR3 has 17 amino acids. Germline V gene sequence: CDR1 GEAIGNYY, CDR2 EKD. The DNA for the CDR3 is TGTGCCTGTGACAACCGGAATCTGGGGGATACGGCTGATAAACTCATCTTT. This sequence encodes CACDNRNLGDTADKLIF.

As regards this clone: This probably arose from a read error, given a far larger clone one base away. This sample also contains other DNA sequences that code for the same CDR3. CDR3 residues: CACDTVMMGDTNTDKLIF. CDR3 DNA: TGTGCTTGTGACACCGTAATGATGGGGGATACAAACACCGATAAACTCATCTTT. V and J are TRDV2 and TRDJ1; TRDD3 agrees at 10 bases. The J gene comes from matching the DNA to germline here; TCRdb lacks it. CDR1 GEAIGNYY and CDR2 EKD come from the germline V gene. This CDR3 is 18 amino acids long.

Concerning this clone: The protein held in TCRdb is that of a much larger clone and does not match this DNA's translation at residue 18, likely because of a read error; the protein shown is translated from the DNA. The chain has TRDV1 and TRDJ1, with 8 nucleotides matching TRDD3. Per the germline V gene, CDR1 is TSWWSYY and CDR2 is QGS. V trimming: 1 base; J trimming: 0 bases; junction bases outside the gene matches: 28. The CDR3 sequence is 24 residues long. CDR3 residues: CALGERPVTWGYLLGQLHTDKLIF. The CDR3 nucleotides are TGTGCTCTTGGGGAACGTCCTGTAACGTGGGGATACCTATTAGGACAACTGCACACCGATAAACTCATCTTT.

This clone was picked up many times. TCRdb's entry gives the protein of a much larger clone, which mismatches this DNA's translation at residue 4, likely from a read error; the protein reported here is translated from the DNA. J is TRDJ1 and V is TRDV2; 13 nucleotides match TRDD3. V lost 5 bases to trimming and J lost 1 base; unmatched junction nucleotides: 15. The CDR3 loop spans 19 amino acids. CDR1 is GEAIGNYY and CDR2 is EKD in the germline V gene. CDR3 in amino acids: CACGGVITGGYDLTDKLIF. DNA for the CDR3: TGTGCCTGTGGCGGGGTTATTACTGGGGGATACGATCTCACCGATAAACTCATCTTT.

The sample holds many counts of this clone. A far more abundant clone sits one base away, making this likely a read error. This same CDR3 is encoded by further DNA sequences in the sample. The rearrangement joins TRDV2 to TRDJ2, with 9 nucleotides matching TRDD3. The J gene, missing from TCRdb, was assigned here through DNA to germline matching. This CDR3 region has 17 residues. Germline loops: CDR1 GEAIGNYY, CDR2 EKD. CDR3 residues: CACDTVGDNGLTAQLFF. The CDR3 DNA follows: TGTGCCTGTGACACGGTGGGGGATAACGGCTTGACGGCACAACTCTTCTTT.

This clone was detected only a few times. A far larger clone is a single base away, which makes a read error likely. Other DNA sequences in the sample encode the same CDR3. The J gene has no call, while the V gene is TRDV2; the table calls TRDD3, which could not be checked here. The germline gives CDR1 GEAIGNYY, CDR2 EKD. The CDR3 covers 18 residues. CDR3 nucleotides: TGTGCCTGTGACCCCATACTGGGGGACCATCTATACACCGATAAACTCATCTTC. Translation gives CACDPILGDHLYTDKLIF.

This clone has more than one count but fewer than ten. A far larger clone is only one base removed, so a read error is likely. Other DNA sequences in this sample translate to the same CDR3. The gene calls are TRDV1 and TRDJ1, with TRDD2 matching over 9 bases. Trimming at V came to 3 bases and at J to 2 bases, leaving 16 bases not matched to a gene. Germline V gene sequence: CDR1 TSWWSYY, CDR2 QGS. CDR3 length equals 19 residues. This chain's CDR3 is CALGDPFLRRWGRTDKLIF. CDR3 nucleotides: TGTGCTCTTGGGGATCCCTTCCTACGTAGGTGGGGAAGAACCGATAAACTCATCTTT.

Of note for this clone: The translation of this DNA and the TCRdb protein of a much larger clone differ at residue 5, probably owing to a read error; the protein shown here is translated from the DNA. Written as DNA, the CDR3 is TGTGCCTGTGACGCCGGAGGAGGAGTGGGGGACAACACCGATAAACTCATCTTT. Translated, it gives CACDAGGGVGDNTDKLIF. The chain couples TRDV2 to TRDJ1; 7 nucleotides match TRDD3. The CDR3 spans 18 residues. Losses at the gene ends were 3 bases for V and 0 bases for J; bases not matched to a gene: 15. Germline lookup yields CDR1 GEAIGNYY and CDR2 EKD.

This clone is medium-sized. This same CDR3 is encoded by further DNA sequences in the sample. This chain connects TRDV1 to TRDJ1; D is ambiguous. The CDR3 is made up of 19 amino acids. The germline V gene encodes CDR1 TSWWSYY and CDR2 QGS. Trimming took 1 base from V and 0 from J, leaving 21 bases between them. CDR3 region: CALGEPSDRLYPYTDKLIF. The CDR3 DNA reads TGTGCTCTTGGGGAACCCTCGGACAGGCTTTACCCCTACACCGATAAACTCATCTTT.

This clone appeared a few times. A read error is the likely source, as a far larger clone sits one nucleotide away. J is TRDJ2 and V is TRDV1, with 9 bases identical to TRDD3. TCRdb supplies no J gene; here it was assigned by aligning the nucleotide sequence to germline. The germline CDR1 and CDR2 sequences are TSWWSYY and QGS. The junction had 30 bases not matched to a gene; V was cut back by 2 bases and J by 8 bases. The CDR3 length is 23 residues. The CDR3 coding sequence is TGTGCTCTTGGGGAAACGATCCTACGGTCGATGAGGGGGATACTAAGGGGGACGGCACAACTCTTCTTT. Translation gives CALGETILRSMRGILRGTAQLFF.

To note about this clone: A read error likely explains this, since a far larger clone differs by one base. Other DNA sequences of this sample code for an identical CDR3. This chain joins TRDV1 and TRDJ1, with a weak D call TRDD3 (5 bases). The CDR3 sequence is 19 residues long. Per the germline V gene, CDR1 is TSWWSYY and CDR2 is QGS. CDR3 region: CALGELGFLRTPGMDKLIF. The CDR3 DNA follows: TGTGCTCTTGGGGAACTAGGCTTTCTACGAACCCCTGGTATGGATAAACTAATCTTT.

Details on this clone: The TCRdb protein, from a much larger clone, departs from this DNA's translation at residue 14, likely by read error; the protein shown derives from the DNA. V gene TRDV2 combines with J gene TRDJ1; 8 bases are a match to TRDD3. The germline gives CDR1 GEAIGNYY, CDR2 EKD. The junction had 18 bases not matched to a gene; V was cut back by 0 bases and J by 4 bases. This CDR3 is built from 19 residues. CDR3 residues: CACDTSYWGPKKVIDKLIF. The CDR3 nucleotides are TGTGCCTGTGACACCTCGTACTGGGGGCCTAAAAAAGTCATCGATAAACTCATCTTT.

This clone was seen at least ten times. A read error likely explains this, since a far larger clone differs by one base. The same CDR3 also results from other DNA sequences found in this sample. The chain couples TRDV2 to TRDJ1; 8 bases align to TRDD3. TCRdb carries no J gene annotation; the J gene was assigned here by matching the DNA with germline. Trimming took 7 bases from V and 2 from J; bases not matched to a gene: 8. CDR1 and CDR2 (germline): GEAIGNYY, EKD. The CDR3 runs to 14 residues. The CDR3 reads CACDGIRKTDKLIF. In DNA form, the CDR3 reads TGTGCCTGCGACGGGATACGGAAAACCGATAAACTCATCTTT.

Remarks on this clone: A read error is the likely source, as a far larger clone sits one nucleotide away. CDR3 in DNA: TGTGCCTGTGACACCGTCCTTAAAGCCTCTGGGGGAACGGTTAAACTCATCTTT. Protein sequence: CACDTVLKASGGTVKLIF. The chain couples TRDV2 to TRDJ1; the match to TRDD3 covers 8 bases. Here the J gene was assigned by germline matching of the DNA, as TCRdb has none. CDR3 size: 18 residues. Germline V gene data show CDR1 as GEAIGNYY and CDR2 as EKD. V shed 0 bases and J 7 bases; nucleotides not matched to a gene: 18.

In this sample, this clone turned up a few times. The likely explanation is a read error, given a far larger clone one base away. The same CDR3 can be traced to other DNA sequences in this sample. CDR3 amino acids: CALGPRVPTMGTRPKYTDKLIF. CDR3 bases: TGTGCCCTTGGACCTCGCGTTCCTACCATGGGGACAAGACCCAAGTACACCGATAAACTCATCTTT. This chain uses TRDV1 with TRDJ1, with 7 bases aligning to TRDD2. The J gene, not given by TCRdb, was assigned here from a germline match of the nucleotide sequence. The CDR3 spans 22 residues. Germline V gene lookup returns CDR1 TSWWSYY and CDR2 QGS.